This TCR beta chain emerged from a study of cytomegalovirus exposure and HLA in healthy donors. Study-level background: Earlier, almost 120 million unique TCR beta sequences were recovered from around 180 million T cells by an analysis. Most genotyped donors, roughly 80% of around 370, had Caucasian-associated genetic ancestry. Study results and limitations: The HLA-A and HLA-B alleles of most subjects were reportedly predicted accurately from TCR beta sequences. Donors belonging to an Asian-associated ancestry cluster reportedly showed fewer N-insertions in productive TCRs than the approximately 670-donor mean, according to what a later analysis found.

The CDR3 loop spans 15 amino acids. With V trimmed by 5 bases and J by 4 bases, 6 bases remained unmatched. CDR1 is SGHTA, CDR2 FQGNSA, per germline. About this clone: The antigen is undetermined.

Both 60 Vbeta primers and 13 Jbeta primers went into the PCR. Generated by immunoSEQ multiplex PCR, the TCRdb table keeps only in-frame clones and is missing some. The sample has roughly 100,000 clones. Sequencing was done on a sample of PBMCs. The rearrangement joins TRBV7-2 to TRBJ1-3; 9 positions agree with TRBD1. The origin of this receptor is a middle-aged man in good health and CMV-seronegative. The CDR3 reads CASSPSGTGGNTIYF. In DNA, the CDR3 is TGTGCCAGCAGCCCATCCGGGACAGGGGGAAACACCATATATTTT.